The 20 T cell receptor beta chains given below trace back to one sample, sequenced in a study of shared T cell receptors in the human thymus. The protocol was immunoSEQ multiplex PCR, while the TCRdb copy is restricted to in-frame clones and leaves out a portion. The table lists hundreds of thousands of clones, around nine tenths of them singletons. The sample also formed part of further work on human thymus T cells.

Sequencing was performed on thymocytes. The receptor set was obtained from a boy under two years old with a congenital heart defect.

The CDR3 protein is CASSQREPGRRNQPQHF. CDR3 nucleotide sequence: TGTGCCAGCAGCCAGAGAGAGCCCGGGAGGCGCAATCAGCCCCAGCATTTT. The V and J genes are TRBV4-2 and TRBJ1-5; D ambiguous. Germline CDR1 and CDR2: LGHNA and YNFKEQ. The CDR3 is 17 amino acids. Deletions cut 3 bases from V and 2 bases from J, with 17 bases between.

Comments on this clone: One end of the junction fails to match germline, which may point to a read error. DNA for the CDR3: TGTACCTGGAGTTGTACTAGCGCCCACTCGGGTTACAATGAGCAGTTCTTC. Amino acid sequence: CTWSCTSAHSGYNEQFF. This sequence joins TRBV30 and TRBJ2-1; TRBD2 aligns across 7 bases. The V gene's germline CDR1 is GTSNPN and CDR2 SVGIG (reference sequence). This CDR3 is 17 amino acids long.

In nucleotides, the CDR3 is TGTGCCTGGAGTGTCCGGGACAGGGTATTCCTAGTTTTAGAGACCCAGTACTTC. Residues: CAWSVRDRVFLVLETQYF. This chain links TRBV30 with TRBJ2-5, with 9 positions matching TRBD1. V lost 0 bases, J lost 4 bases, and 15 bases stayed unmatched. The CDR3 length is 18 residues. Looked up from germline, CDR1 is GTSNPN and CDR2 is SVGIG (reference sequence).

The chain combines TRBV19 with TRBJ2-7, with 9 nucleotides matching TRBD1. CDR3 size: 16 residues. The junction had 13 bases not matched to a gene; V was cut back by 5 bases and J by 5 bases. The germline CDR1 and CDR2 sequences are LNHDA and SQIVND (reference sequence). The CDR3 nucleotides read TGTGCCAGTAGTCCGAGCCCCGGGACAGGGCGGAACGAGCAGTACTTC. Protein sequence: CASSPSPGTGRNEQYF. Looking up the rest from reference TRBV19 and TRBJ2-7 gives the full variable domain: DGGITQSPKYLFRKEGQNVTLSCEQNLNHDAMYWYRQDPGQGLRLIYYSQIVNDFQKGDIAEGYSVSREKKESFPLTVTSAQKNPTAFYLCASSPSPGTGRNEQYFGPGTRLTVT.

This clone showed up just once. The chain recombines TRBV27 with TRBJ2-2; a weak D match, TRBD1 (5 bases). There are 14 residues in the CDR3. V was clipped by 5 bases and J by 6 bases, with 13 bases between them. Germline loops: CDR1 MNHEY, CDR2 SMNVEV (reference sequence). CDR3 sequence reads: CASSLRDGAGELFF. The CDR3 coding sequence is TGTGCCAGCAGTCTCAGGGATGGGGCCGGGGAGCTGTTTTTT.

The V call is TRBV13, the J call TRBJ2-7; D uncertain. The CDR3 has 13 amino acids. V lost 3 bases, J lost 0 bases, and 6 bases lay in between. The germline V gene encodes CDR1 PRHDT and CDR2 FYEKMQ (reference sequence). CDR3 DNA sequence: TGTGCCAGCAGCTTCAAGAGCTCCTACGAGCAGTACTTC. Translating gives CASSFKSSYEQYF.

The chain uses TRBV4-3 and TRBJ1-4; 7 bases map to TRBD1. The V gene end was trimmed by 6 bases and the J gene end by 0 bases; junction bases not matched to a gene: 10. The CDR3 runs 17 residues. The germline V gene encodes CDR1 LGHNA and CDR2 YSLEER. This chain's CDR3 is CASSPTPDRTTNEKLFF. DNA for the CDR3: TGCGCCAGCAGTCCCACCCCGGACAGGACAACTAATGAAAAACTGTTTTTT.

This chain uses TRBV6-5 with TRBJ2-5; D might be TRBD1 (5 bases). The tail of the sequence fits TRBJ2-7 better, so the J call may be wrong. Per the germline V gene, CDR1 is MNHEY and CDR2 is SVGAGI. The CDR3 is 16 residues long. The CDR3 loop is CASSYSGLGARYEQYF. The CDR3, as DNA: TGTGCCAGCAGTTACTCGGGTTTAGGGGCCCGCTACGAGCAGTACTTC.

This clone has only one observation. The CDR3 sequence is CASRRRENTGELFF. The CDR3 bases are TGTGCCAGCAGGAGGCGGGAGAACACCGGGGAGCTGTTTTTT. The chain links TRBV28 to TRBJ2-2; D is perhaps TRBD2 (6 bases). The CDR3 is 14 residues long. The ends were cut back, 6 bases at V and 1 base at J, with 9 bases in the middle. Per germline, CDR1 MDHEN and CDR2 SYDVKM.

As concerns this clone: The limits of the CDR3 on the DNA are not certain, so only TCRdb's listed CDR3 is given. Here the CDR3 reads CSARVGAGNTF. The chain carries TRBV20-1 and TRBJ1-2; the table names TRBD1, a call not compared with the DNA. CDR1 is DFQATT, CDR2 SNEGSKA, per germline (reference sequence). The CDR3 is 11 amino acids in total, end residues counted.

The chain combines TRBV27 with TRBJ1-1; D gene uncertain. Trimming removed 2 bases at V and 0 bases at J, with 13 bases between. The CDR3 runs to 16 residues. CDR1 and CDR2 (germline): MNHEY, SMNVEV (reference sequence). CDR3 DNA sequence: TGTGCCAGCAGTTTAGGTGGGGAGGGATTGAACACTGAAGCTTTCTTT. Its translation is CASSLGGEGLNTEAFF.

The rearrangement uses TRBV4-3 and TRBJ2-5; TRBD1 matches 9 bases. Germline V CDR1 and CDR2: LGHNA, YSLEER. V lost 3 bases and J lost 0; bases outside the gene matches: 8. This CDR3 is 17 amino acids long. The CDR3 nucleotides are TGCGCCAGCAGCCACATTGGAGGGACAGGGAACCAAGAGACCCAGTACTTC. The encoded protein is CASSHIGGTGNQETQYF.

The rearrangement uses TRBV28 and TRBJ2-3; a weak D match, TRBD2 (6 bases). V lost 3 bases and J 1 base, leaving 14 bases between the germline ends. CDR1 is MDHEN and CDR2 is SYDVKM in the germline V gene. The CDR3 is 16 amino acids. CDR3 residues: CASSLINGRGTDTQYF. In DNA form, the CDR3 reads TGTGCCAGCAGTTTGATTAACGGGAGAGGCACAGATACGCAGTATTTT.

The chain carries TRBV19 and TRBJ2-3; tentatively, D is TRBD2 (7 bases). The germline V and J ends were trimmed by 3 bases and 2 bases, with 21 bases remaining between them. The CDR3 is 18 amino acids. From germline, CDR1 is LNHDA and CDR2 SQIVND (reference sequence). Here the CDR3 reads CASSILSRGGPYTDTQYF. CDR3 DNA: TGTGCCAGTAGTATTCTCTCTAGGGGGGGCCCTTACACAGATACGCAGTATTTT.

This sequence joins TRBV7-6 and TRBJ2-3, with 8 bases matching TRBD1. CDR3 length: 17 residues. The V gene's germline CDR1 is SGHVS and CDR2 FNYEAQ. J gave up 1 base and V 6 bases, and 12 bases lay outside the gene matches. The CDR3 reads CASSPHPTGDGTDTQYF. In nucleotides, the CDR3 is TGTGCCAGCAGTCCGCACCCGACAGGGGACGGCACAGATACGCAGTATTTT.

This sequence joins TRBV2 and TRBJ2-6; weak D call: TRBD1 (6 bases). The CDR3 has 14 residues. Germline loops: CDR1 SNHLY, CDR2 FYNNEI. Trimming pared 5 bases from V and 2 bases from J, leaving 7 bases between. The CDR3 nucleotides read TGTGCCAGCAGTAAGGGGGCTGGGGCCAACGTCCTGACTTTC. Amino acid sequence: CASSKGAGANVLTF.

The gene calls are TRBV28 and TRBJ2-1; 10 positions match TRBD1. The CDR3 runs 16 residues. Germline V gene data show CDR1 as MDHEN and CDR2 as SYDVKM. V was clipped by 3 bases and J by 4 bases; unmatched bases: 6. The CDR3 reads CASSFPDRGVYNEQFF. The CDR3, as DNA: TGTGCCAGCAGTTTCCCGGACAGGGGGGTTTACAATGAGCAGTTCTTC.

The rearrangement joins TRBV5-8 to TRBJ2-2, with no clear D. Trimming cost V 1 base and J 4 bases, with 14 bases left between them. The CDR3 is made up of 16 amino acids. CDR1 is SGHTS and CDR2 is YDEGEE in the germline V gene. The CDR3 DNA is TGTGCCAGCAGCTTGTGGCCCCCGAATGGCACCGGGGAGCTGTTTTTT. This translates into CASSLWPPNGTGELFF.

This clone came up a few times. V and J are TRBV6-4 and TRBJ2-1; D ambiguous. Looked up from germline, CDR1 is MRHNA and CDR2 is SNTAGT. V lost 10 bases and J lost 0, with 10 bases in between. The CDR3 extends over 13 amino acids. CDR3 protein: CATSRSSYNEQFF. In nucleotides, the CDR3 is TGTGCCACCTCACGGAGCTCCTACAATGAGCAGTTCTTC.

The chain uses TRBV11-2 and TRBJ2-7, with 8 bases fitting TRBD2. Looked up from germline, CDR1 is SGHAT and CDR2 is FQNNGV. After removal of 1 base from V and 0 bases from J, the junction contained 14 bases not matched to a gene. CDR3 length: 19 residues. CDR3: CASSLAPGLARFGSYEQYF. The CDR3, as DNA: TGTGCCAGCAGCTTAGCCCCCGGACTAGCCCGGTTTGGCTCCTACGAGCAGTACTTC.